The sequence of this TCR beta chain was determined in a study of graft-versus-host responses after intestinal transplantation. About this clone: Its antigen is unknown.

Repertoires were generated with immunoSEQ multiplex PCR, while TCRdb's copy carries only in-frame clones and drops some. The top ten hold more than 3% of the sample, which has under 150,000 clones, 85% to 95% seen once. Looked up from germline, CDR1 is MDHEN and CDR2 is SYDVKM. V was cut by 8 bases and J by 2 bases, with 6 bases left in between. The length of the CDR3 is 11 residues. The V and J genes are TRBV28 and TRBJ1-2; no clear D gene. The input for sequencing was unstimulated CD8+ T cells sorted from spleen or lymph node cells, taken before intestinal transplant. The receptor was isolated from a human donor who received an intestinal transplant. Here the CDR3 reads CASEANYGYTF. The CDR3 bases are TGTGCCAGCGAAGCGAACTATGGCTACACCTTC.